The T cell receptor (beta chain) under discussion was sequenced for a study of blood T cells in healthy people across ages. This clonotype was counted between two and nine times. The CDR3 runs 14 residues. Germline V gene lookup returns CDR1 SGHRS and CDR2 YFSETQ. Trimming removed 0 bases from V and 7 bases from J; junction bases left unmatched: 6. Next came a second PCR, run for roughly 6 to 11 cycles, which used a sample-barcoded 5' primer along with a J-beta primer mix. TCRdb called the 5' RACE reads again in MiXCR, with one record for every CDR3 protein. The table records some 800,000 distinct CDR3 sequences, roughly 25% of them present only once. Peripheral blood from each donor was collected in a volume of about 10 milliliters. This same sample was also part of a study on T cells of mothers and their children.

The TCR sequence derives from a boy younger than 18 in good health. Sequenced material: blood. The chain combines TRBV5-1 with TRBJ1-1; 7 positions agree with TRBD1. The CDR3 loop is CASSLAGTALEAFF. CDR3 DNA sequence: TGCGCCAGCAGCTTGGCCGGGACAGCCCTTGAAGCTTTCTTT.